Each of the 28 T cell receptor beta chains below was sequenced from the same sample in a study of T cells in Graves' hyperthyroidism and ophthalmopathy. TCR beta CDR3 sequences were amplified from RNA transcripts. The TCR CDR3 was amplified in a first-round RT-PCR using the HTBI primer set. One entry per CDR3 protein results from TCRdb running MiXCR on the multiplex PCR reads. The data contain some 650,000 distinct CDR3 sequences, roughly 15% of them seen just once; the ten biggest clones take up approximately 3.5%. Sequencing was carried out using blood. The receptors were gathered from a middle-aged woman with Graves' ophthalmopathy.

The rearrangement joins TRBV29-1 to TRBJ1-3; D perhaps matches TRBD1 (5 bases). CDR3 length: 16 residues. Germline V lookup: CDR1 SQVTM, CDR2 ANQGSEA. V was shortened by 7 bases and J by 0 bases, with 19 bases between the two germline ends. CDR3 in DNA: TGCAGCGCCGGGGACTCCGGCTCTCACTCTGGAAACACCATATATTTT. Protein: CSAGDSGSHSGNTIYF.

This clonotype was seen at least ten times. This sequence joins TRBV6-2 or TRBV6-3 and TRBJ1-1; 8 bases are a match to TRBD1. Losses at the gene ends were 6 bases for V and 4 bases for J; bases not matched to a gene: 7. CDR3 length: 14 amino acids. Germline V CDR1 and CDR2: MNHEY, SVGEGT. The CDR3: CASRRTGRGTEAFF. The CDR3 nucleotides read TGTGCCAGCAGGAGGACAGGGAGGGGCACTGAAGCTTTCTTT.

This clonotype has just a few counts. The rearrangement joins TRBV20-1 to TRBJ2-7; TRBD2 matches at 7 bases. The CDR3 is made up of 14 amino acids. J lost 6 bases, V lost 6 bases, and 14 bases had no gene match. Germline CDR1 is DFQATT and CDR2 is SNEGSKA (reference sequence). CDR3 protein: CSATRGEESSEQYF. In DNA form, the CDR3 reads TGCAGTGCCACCCGGGGGGAAGAGAGTTCCGAGCAGTACTTC.

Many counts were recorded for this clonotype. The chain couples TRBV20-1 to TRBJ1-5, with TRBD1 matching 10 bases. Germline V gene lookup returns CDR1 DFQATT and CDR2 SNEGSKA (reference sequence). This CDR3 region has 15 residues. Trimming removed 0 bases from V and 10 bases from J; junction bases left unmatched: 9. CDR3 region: CSARDPGQGISPQHF. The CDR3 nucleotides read TGCAGTGCTAGAGACCCGGGACAGGGGATATCACCCCAGCATTTT.

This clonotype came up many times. CDR3 nucleotide sequence: TGCAGTTCTGGTGGCCGACCCAATTCACCCCTCCACTTT. This sequence encodes CSSGGRPNSPLHF. This sequence joins TRBV20-1 and TRBJ1-6; D gene uncertain. CDR3 size: 13 residues. Germline CDR1 DFQATT, CDR2 SNEGSKA (reference sequence). Trimming stripped 8 bases from V and 7 bases from J, with 15 bases between.

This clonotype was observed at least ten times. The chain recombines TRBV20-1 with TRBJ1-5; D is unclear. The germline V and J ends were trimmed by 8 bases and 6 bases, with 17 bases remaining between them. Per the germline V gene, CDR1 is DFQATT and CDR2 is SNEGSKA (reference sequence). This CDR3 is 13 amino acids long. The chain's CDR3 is CSSLGKGGQPQHF. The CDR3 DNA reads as TGCAGTTCCTTAGGGAAGGGCGGTCAGCCCCAGCATTTT.

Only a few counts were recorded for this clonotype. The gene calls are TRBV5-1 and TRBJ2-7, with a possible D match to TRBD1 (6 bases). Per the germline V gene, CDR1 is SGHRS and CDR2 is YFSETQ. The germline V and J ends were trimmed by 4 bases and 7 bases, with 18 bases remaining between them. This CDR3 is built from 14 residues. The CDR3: CASSTRDTFGEQYF. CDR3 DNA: TGCGCCAGCAGCACCCGGGACACCTTTGGGGAGCAGTACTTC. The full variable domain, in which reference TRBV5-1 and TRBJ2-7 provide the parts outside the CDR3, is KAGVTQTPRYLIKTRGQQVTLSCSPISGHRSVSWYQQTPGQGLQFLFEYFSETQRNKGNFPGRFSGRQFSNSRSEMNVSTLELGDSALYLCASSTRDTFGEQYFGPGTRLTVT.

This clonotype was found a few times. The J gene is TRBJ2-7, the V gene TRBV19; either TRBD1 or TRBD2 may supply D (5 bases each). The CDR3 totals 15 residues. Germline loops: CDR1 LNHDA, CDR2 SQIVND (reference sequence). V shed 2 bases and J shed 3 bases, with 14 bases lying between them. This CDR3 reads CASSISGDGYYEQYF. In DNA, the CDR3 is TGTGCCAGTAGTATAAGTGGGGACGGATACTACGAGCAGTACTTC.

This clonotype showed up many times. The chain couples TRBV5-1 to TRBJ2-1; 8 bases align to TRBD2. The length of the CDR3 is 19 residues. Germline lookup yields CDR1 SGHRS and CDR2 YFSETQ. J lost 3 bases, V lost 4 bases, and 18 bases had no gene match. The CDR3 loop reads CASSPRELSGSHFYNEQFF. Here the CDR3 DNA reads TGCGCCAGCAGCCCGAGGGAATTAAGCGGGAGTCATTTCTACAATGAGCAGTTCTTC.

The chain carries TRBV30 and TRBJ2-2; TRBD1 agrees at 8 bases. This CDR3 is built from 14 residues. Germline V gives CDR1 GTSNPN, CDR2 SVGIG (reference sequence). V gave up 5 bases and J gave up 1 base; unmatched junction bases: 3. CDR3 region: CAWGTGLNTGELFF. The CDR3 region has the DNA TGTGCCTGGGGGACAGGATTGAACACCGGGGAGCTGTTTTTT. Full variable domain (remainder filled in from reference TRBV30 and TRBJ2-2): SQTIHQWPATLVQPVGSPLSLECTVEGTSNPNLYWYRQAAGRGLQLLFYSVGIGQISSEVPQNLSASRPQDRQFILSSKKLLLSDSGFYLCAWGTGLNTGELFFGEGSRLTVL.

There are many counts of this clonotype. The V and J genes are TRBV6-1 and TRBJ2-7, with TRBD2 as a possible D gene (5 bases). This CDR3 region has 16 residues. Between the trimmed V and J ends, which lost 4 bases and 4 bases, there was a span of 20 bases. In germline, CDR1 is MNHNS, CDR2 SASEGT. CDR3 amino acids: CASSGAPGFGIYEQYF. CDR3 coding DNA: TGTGCCAGCAGTGGAGCTCCTGGTTTCGGGATATACGAGCAGTACTTC.

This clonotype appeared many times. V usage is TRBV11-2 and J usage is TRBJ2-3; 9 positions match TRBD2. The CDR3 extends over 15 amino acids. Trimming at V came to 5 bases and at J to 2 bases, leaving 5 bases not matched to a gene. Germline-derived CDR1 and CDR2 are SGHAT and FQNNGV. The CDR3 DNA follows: TGTGCCAGCAGCGTTAGCGGGAGCGACACAGATACGCAGTATTTT. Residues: CASSVSGSDTDTQYF.

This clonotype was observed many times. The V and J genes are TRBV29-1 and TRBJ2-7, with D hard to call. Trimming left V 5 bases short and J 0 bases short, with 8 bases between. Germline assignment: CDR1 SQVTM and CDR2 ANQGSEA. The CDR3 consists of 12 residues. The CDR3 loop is CSVRAASYEQYF. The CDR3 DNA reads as TGCAGCGTTCGGGCAGCCTCCTACGAGCAGTACTTC.

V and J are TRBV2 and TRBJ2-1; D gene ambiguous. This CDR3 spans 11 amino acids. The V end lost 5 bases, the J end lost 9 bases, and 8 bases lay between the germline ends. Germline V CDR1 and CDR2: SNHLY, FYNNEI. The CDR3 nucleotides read TGTGCCAGCAGTCCTGCCGTTGAGCAGTTCTTC. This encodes CASSPAVEQFF.

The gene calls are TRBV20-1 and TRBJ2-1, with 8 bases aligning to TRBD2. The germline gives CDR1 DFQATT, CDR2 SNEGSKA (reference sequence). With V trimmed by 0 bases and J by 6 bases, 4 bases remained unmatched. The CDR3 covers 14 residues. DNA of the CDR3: TGCAGTGCTAGAGATCCAGCGGGAGCCAATGAGCAGTTCTTC. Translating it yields CSARDPAGANEQFF.

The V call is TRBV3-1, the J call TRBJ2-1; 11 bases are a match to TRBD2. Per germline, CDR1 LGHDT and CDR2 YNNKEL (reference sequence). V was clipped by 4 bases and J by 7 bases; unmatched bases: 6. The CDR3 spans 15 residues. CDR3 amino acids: CASSPTSGSGNEQFF. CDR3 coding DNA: TGTGCCAGCAGCCCCACTAGCGGGAGCGGGAATGAGCAGTTCTTC.

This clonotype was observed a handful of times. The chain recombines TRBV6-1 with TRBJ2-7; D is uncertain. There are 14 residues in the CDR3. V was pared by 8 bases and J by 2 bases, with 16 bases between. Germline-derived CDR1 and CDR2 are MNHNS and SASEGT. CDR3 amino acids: CASGRTAVTYEQYF. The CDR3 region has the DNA TGTGCCAGCGGGCGGACGGCCGTTACCTACGAGCAGTACTTC.

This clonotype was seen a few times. Here the CDR3 DNA reads TGTGCCAGCAGTCCCCCCGGGGGGCAGAACACTGAAGCTTTCTTT. This gives the protein CASSPPGGQNTEAFF. V and J are TRBV12-3 or TRBV12-4 and TRBJ1-1; tentative D call: TRBD1 (6 bases). The germline V and J ends were trimmed by 5 bases and 1 base, with 14 bases remaining between them. The CDR3 is made up of 15 amino acids.

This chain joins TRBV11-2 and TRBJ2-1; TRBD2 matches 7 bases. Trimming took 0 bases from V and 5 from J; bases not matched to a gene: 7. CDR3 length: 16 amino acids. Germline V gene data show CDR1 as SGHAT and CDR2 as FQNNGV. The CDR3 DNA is TGTGCCAGCAGCTTAGAGGGAGCGGGGTTGAACAATGAGCAGTTCTTC. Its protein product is CASSLEGAGLNNEQFF.

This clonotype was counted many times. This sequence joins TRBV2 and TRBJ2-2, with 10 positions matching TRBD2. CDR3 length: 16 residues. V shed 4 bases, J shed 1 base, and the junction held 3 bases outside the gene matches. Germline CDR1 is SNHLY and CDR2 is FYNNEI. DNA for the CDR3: TGTGCCAGCAGTGCCCTAGCGGGAGTGAACACCGGGGAGCTGTTTTTT. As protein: CASSALAGVNTGELFF.

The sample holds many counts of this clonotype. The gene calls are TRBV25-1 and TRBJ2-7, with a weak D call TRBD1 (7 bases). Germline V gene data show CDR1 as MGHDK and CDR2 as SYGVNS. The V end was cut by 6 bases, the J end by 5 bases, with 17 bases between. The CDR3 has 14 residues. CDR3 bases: TGTGCCAGCAGGAAGACAGGGTGGGGGGACGAGCAGTACTTC. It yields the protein CASRKTGWGDEQYF.

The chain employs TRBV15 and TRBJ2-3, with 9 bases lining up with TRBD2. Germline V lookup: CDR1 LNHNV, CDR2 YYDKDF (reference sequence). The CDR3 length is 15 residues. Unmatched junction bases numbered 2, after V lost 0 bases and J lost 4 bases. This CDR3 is CATSRDAGGPDTQYF. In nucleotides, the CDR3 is TGTGCCACCAGCAGAGATGCGGGAGGGCCAGATACGCAGTATTTT. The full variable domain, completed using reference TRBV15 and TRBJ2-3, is DAMVIQNPRYQVTQFGKPVTLSCSQTLNHNVMYWYQQKSSQAPKLLFHYYDKDFNNEADTPDNFQSRRPNTSFCFLDIRSPGLGDTAMYLCATSRDAGGPDTQYFGPGTRLTVL.

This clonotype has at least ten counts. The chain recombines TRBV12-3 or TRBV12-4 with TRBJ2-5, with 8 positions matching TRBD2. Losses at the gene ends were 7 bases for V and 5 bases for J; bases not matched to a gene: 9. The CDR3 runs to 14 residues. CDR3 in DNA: TGTGCCAGCACTATCGGGGGGGGTGACGAGACCCAGTACTTC. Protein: CASTIGGGDETQYF.

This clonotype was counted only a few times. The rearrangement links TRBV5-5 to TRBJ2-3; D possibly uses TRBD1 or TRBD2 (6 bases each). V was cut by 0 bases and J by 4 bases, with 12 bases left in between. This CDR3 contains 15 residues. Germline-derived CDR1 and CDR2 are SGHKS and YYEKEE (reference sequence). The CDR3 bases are TGTGCCAGCAGCTTGGAGGGGGGTTTAGCAGATACGCAGTATTTT. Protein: CASSLEGGLADTQYF.

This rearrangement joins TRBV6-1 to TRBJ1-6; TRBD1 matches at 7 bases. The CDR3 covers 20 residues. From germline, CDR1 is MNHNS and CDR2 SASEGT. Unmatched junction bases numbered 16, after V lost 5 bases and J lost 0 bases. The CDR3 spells CASSHPRDRITFSYNSPLHF. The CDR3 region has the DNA TGTGCCAGCAGTCACCCGAGGGACAGAATCACATTCTCCTATAATTCACCCCTCCACTTT.

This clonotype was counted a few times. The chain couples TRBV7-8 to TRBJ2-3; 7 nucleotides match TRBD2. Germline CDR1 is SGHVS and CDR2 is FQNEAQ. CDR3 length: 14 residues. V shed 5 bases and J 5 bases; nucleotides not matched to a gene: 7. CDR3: CASSPGGLQDTQYF. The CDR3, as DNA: TGTGCCAGCAGCCCCGGGGGACTACAAGATACGCAGTATTTT.

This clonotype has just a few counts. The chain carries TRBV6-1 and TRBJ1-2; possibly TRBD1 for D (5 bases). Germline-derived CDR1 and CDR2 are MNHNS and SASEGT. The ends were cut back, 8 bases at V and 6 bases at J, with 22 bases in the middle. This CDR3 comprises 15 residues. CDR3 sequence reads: CASVHSTGGLNGYTF. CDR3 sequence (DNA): TGTGCCAGCGTCCACTCCACTGGGGGGTTAAATGGCTACACCTTC.

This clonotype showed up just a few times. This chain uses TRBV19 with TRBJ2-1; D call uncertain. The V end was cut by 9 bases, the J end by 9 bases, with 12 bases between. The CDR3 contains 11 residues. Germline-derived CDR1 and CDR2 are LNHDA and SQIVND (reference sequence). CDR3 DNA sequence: TGTGCCAGCCAAATGGAGTGTGAGCAGTTCTTC. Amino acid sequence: CASQMECEQFF. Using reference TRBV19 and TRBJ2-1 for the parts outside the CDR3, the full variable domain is DGGITQSPKYLFRKEGQNVTLSCEQNLNHDAMYWYRQDPGQGLRLIYYSQIVNDFQKGDIAEGYSVSREKKESFPLTVTSAQKNPTAFYLCASQMECEQFFGPGTRLTVL.